This T cell receptor (beta chain) derives from a study of blood T cell repertoires in COVID-19. The overall study: Samples came from the United States, Italy and Spain, spanning acute and convalescent COVID-19. The analysed material was cDNA or gDNA that came from T cells, B-cell-depleted T cells, or PBMCs.

In the authors' methods: The assay estimated nucleated cells by amplifying reference gene primers. Some clones are missing from TCRdb's copy, which holds only in-frame ones; the method was immunoSEQ multiplex PCR. The V and J calls and the clone size are those of that table, but D and trimming were determined from the DNA. This table holds about 140,000 clones, about 82% found once. There are 11 residues in the CDR3. Trimming cost V 11 bases and J 2 bases, with 10 bases left between them. CDR1 and CDR2 (germline): LNHDA, SQIVND (reference sequence). The sequence was collected from a man aged 45-65 years with acute or convalescent COVID-19. The V call is TRBV19, the J call TRBJ2-7; possibly TRBD1 for D (6 bases). Source material: peripheral blood. The CDR3 spells CAGTTAYEQYF. CDR3 in DNA: TGTGCCGGGACAACCGCCTACGAGCAGTACTTC.